This T cell receptor beta chain derives from a study of early T cells in non-severe SARS-CoV-2 infection. This clonotype has more than one count but fewer than ten. From the 5' RACE reads, TCRdb called clonotypes with MiXCR, one entry per CDR3 protein. The table shows tens of thousands of distinct CDR3 sequences, with 10% occurring only once. This CDR3 is built from 13 residues. Deletions cut 6 bases from V and 4 bases from J, with 12 bases between. Looked up from germline, CDR1 is MNHEY and CDR2 is SVGAGI. The sample was whole blood. The receptor comes from an adult who was a healthcare worker with PCR-confirmed SARS-CoV-2 infection or an uninfected control (not recorded which). This sequence joins TRBV6-5 and TRBJ1-2; no reliable D call. The CDR3 is CASSITGSYGYTF. In DNA, the CDR3 is TGTGCCAGCAGCATCACCGGGTCCTATGGCTACACCTTC.